The 18 T cell receptor beta chains below all came from one sample that was sequenced in a study of cytomegalovirus exposure and HLA in healthy donors. Produced via immunoSEQ multiplex PCR; TCRdb's table is partial and in-frame only. The sample has some 150,000 clones, about 89% seen once; the top ten hold roughly 3%. Sequencing input: PBMCs. All receptors derive from a man between 18 and 29 years old in good health and CMV-seropositive.

CDR3 region: CASSPLAGGYNIQYF. The CDR3 DNA reads as TGTGCCAGCAGCCCTCTAGCGGGAGGGTACAACATTCAGTACTTC. V is TRBV2 and J is TRBJ2-4, with 12 bases identical to TRBD2. J gave up 7 bases and V 6 bases, and 7 bases lay outside the gene matches. The CDR3 covers 15 residues. The germline V gene has CDR1 SNHLY and CDR2 FYNNEI.

The chain couples TRBV12-5 to TRBJ1-2; a weak D match, TRBD1 (5 bases). CDR3 length: 12 residues. Trimming left V 9 bases short and J 4 bases short, with 12 bases between. Germline V gene data show CDR1 as LGHNT and CDR2 as FRNRAP. Written as DNA, the CDR3 is TGTGCTAGCCAGGGTGACACCTATGGCTACACCTTC. As protein: CASQGDTYGYTF.

The chain joins TRBV7-6 to TRBJ2-5, with D possibly being TRBD1 (6 bases). This CDR3 has 14 residues. V lost 2 bases and J 4 bases, leaving 11 bases between the germline ends. Germline V gives CDR1 SGHVS, CDR2 FNYEAQ. CDR3 sequence: CASSLTGGPETQYF. The DNA of the CDR3 is TGTGCCAGCAGCTTAACTGGGGGCCCAGAGACCCAGTACTTC.

The rearrangement uses TRBV6-1 and TRBJ1-2; 7 bases line up with TRBD1. Germline-derived CDR1 and CDR2 are MNHNS and SASEGT. V lost 0 bases and J lost 4; bases outside the gene matches: 2. This CDR3 has 14 amino acids. The CDR3 sequence is CASSEAGTAYGYTF. CDR3 sequence (DNA): TGTGCCAGCAGTGAAGCCGGGACAGCCTATGGCTACACCTTC.

The V gene is TRBV29-1, the J gene TRBJ2-3, with D tentatively TRBD1 (6 bases). CDR3 size: 13 residues. Trimming removed 7 bases at V and 1 base at J, with 12 bases between. From germline, CDR1 is SQVTM and CDR2 ANQGSEA. The CDR3 sequence: CSGGLGGTDTQYF. The CDR3 coding sequence is TGCAGCGGGGGGCTGGGGGGCACAGATACGCAGTATTTT.

CDR3 sequence reads: CASSIGTGITEAFF. The CDR3 DNA reads as TGTGCCAGTAGTATAGGGACAGGGATAACTGAAGCTTTCTTT. The rearrangement joins TRBV19 to TRBJ1-1; 8 nucleotides line up with TRBD1. J was trimmed by 5 bases and V by 1 base; bases with no gene match: 3. CDR3 length: 14 amino acids. Germline V gene data show CDR1 as LNHDA and CDR2 as SQIVND (reference sequence).

This chain connects TRBV9 to TRBJ2-2; perhaps TRBD2 as D (5 bases). V gave up 3 bases and J gave up 0 bases, with 12 bases separating them. Per the germline V gene, CDR1 is SGDLS and CDR2 is YYNGEE. The CDR3 consists of 16 residues. CDR3 loop: CASSDRLSANTGELFF. The CDR3 DNA is TGTGCCAGCAGCGACCGACTATCCGCGAACACCGGGGAGCTGTTTTTT. Complete variable domain (other parts from reference TRBV9 and TRBJ2-2): DSGVTQTPKHLITATGQRVTLRCSPRSGDLSVYWYQQSLDQGLQFLIQYYNGEERAKGNILERFSAQQFPDLHSELNLSSLELGDSALYFCASSDRLSANTGELFFGEGSRLTVL.

This rearrangement joins TRBV14 to TRBJ2-5, with 10 bases identical to TRBD2. The length of the CDR3 is 16 residues. Germline lookup yields CDR1 SGHDN and CDR2 FVKESK. Trimming removed 1 base from V and 1 base from J; junction bases left unmatched: 3. CDR3 in amino acids: CASSQAASGGQETQYF. The CDR3 nucleotides are TGTGCCAGCAGCCAAGCGGCTAGCGGGGGCCAAGAGACCCAGTACTTC.

This clone has just one count. The chain employs TRBV7-9 and TRBJ2-1; TRBD2 agrees at 13 bases. Germline CDR1 and CDR2: SEHNR and FQNEAQ (reference sequence). This CDR3 spans 18 amino acids. With 2 bases clipped from V and 4 bases from J, the junction kept 8 bases outside the gene matches. The CDR3 DNA follows: TGTGCCAGCAGCTTACCTATGGGACTAGCGGGGCAATACAATGAGCAGTTCTTC. It is translated as CASSLPMGLAGQYNEQFF. The complete variable domain, with remaining parts taken from reference TRBV7-9 and TRBJ2-1, reads DTGVSQNPRHKITKRGQNVTFRCDPISEHNRLYWYRQTLGQGPEFLTYFQNEAQLEKSRLLSDRFSAERPKGSFSTLEIQRTEQGDSAMYLCASSLPMGLAGQYNEQFFGPGTRLTVL.

The gene calls are TRBV5-1 and TRBJ2-2; the match to TRBD2 covers 9 bases. The CDR3 loop spans 16 amino acids. Trimming removed 0 bases from V and 3 bases from J; junction bases left unmatched: 3. Germline V lookup: CDR1 SGHRS, CDR2 YFSETQ. CDR3 sequence (DNA): TGCGCCAGCAGCTTGGCCGGCGGGGGGGACACCGGGGAGCTGTTTTTT. Its protein product is CASSLAGGGDTGELFF.

This clone was found a few times. This chain uses TRBV5-6 with TRBJ1-1; 7 bases fit TRBD1. The germline gives CDR1 SGHDT, CDR2 YYEEEE. This CDR3 has 12 amino acids. With 4 bases clipped from V and 12 bases from J, the junction kept 9 bases outside the gene matches. As DNA, the CDR3 is TGTGCCAGCAGCAAAGGGACAGTACGTACTTTCTTT. Translating gives CASSKGTVRTFF.

V usage is TRBV13 and J usage is TRBJ2-3; 8 bases map to TRBD2. This CDR3 has 15 residues. Per the germline V gene, CDR1 is PRHDT and CDR2 is FYEKMQ (reference sequence). V lost 5 bases, J lost 5 bases, and 9 bases stayed unmatched. Here the CDR3 DNA reads TGTGCCAGCAGCGTCCGAGGTAGCGGGGTAGATACGCAGTATTTT. Residues: CASSVRGSGVDTQYF.

The CDR3 region is CASKVAGVGEMYEQYF. CDR3 nucleotide sequence: TGTGCCAGCAAGGTAGCGGGAGTCGGGGAGATGTACGAGCAGTACTTC. This rearrangement joins TRBV28 to TRBJ2-7, with 9 bases identical to TRBD2. CDR3 size: 16 residues. Germline loops: CDR1 MDHEN, CDR2 SYDVKM. The V gene end was trimmed by 7 bases and the J gene end by 4 bases; junction bases not matched to a gene: 14.

The chain employs TRBV27 and TRBJ2-1, with a tentative D call TRBD2 (5 bases). CDR3 length equals 14 residues. CDR1 is MNHEY and CDR2 is SMNVEV in the germline V gene (reference sequence). Trimming removed 4 bases at V and 1 base at J, with 8 bases between. CDR3 in amino acids: CASSWQRSYNEQFF. The CDR3 DNA sequence: TGTGCCAGCAGTTGGCAGCGGTCCTACAATGAGCAGTTCTTC.

The chain recombines TRBV4-3 with TRBJ2-1, with D possibly TRBD2 on 6 matching bases. Germline values: CDR1 LGHNA, CDR2 YSLEER. The CDR3 is 15 residues long. Trimming cost V 5 bases and J 1 base, with 12 bases left between them. The CDR3 spells CASSTRGGSYNEQFF. The CDR3 DNA reads TGCGCCAGCAGCACCCGTGGAGGGTCCTACAATGAGCAGTTCTTC.

V is TRBV7-3 and J is TRBJ2-1, with TRBD2 as a possible D gene (5 bases). The CDR3 is 11 residues long. V lost 2 bases to trimming and J lost 9 bases, with 5 bases between them. From germline, CDR1 is SGHTA and CDR2 FQGTGA. The CDR3 DNA is TGTGCCAGCAGCTTAGGGAGTGAGCAGTTCTTC. Translated, it gives CASSLGSEQFF.

The sample holds one count of this clone. The chain recombines TRBV7-9 with TRBJ1-2; D possibly corresponds to TRBD1 (5 bases). Trimming took off 3 bases at V and 6 bases at J, with 17 bases between the two ends. Germline V gene sequence: CDR1 SEHNR, CDR2 FQNEAQ (reference sequence). There are 15 residues in the CDR3. In nucleotides, the CDR3 is TGTGCCAGCAGCTTCGAAGCTAGGGGACTTAATGGCTACACCTTC. It is translated as CASSFEARGLNGYTF.

The genes are TRBV6-1 and TRBJ2-7; 7 nucleotides agree with TRBD2. In germline, CDR1 is MNHNS, CDR2 SASEGT. This CDR3 is built from 14 residues. Losses at the gene ends were 1 base for V and 3 bases for J; bases not matched to a gene: 3. The CDR3 DNA reads TGTGCCAGCAGTGAAGGGGCTAGCGGCTACGAGCAGTACTTC. Translated, it gives CASSEGASGYEQYF.